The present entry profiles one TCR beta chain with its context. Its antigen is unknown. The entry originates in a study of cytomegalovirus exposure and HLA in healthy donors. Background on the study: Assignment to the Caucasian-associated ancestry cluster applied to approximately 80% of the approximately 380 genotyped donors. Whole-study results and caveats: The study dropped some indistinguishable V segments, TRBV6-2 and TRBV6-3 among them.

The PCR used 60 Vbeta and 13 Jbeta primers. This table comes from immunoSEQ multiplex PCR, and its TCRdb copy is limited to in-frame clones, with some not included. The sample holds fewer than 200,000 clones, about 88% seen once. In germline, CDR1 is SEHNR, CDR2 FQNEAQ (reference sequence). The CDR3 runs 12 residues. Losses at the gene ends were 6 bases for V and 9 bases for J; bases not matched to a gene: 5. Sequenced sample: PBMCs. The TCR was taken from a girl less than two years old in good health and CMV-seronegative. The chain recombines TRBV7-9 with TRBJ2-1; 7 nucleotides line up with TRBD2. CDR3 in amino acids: CASRATGGEQFF. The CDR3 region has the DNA TGTGCCAGCAGAGCAACGGGAGGTGAGCAGTTCTTC. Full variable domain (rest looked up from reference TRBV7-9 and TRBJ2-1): DTGVSQNPRHKITKRGQNVTFRCDPISEHNRLYWYRQTLGQGPEFLTYFQNEAQLEKSRLLSDRFSAERPKGSFSTLEIQRTEQGDSAMYLCASRATGGEQFFGPGTRLTVL.